Listed here is a single T cell receptor (beta chain). This CDR3 comprises 14 residues. Looked up from germline, CDR1 is SGHNT and CDR2 is YYREEE (reference sequence). V gave up 0 bases and J gave up 2 bases, with 9 bases separating them. In the original processing: Estimation of nucleated cell counts was performed using reference gene primer amplification. TCRdb's table, derived via immunoSEQ multiplex PCR, lists solely in-frame clones and lacks some. V and J calls and clone size come straight from that table; D and trimming were deduced from the DNA. The table includes around 210,000 clones, almost 90% detected once. The data stem from a study of blood T cell repertoires in COVID-19. Turning to the study itself: Some COVID-19 samples were acute and others convalescent; all came from the United States, Italy and Spain. Nucleic acid was either cDNA or gDNA, and it came from T cells, B-cell-depleted T cells, or PBMCs.

The rearrangement links TRBV5-4 to TRBJ2-7; D gene uncertain. The sequence derives from a man between 18 and 35 years old with active or convalescent COVID-19. Sequencing input: peripheral blood. The CDR3 DNA sequence: TGTGCCAGCAGCTTGGAGGCTAGTGCCTACGAGCAGTACTTC. It encodes CASSLEASAYEQYF.